The 30 T cell receptor beta chains in this list originate from one sample, sequenced in a study of blood T cell repertoires in COVID-19. Repertoires were generated with immunoSEQ multiplex PCR, while TCRdb's copy carries only in-frame clones and drops some. The data contain about 430,000 clones, roughly 84% of them singletons. The specimen sequenced was PBMCs or T cells enriched from blood (not recorded which). These receptors all come from a woman aged 18 to 35 who had been exposed to COVID-19.

This clone was counted only a few times. This chain links TRBV9 with TRBJ1-2, with D hard to call. CDR3 length: 14 amino acids. V was clipped by 0 bases and J by 0 bases, with 6 bases between them. Germline V lookup: CDR1 SGDLS, CDR2 YYNGEE. The CDR3 coding sequence is TGTGCCAGCAGCGTAGTCCCAGCTAACTATGGCTACACCTTC. Protein: CASSVVPANYGYTF.

The chain employs TRBV28 and TRBJ2-7; a possible D gene is TRBD1 (6 bases). The germline V gene has CDR1 MDHEN and CDR2 SYDVKM. The CDR3 covers 14 residues. The V gene lost 10 bases and the J gene lost 3 bases, with 19 bases spanning the gap. The CDR3: CATFQGSSLYEQYF. Written as DNA, the CDR3 is TGTGCCACCTTTCAGGGGTCGTCCCTCTACGAGCAGTACTTC.

This clone was counted only a few times. The rearrangement links TRBV3-1 (or the pseudogene TRBV3-2) to TRBJ2-7, with 10 bases lining up with TRBD1. The CDR3 consists of 15 residues. V was pared by 4 bases and J by 1 base, with 4 bases of the junction left unmatched. Germline V gives CDR1 LGHDT, CDR2 YNNKEL (reference sequence). The CDR3 nucleotides are TGTGCCAGCAGCCCGGGACAGGGGAGATCCTACGAGCAGTACTTC. It is translated as CASSPGQGRSYEQYF.

J is TRBJ1-3 and V is TRBV4-1; TRBD1 matches at 7 bases. The CDR3 loop spans 17 amino acids. The junction had 7 bases not matched to a gene; V was cut back by 2 bases and J by 0 bases. CDR1 is MGHRA and CDR2 is YSYEKL in the germline V gene. CDR3 in amino acids: CASSQILGGFSGNTIYF. The CDR3 DNA reads as TGCGCCAGCAGCCAAATACTAGGGGGCTTCTCTGGAAACACCATATATTTT.

The chain links TRBV7-9 to TRBJ1-5; 7 bases map to TRBD1. Unmatched junction bases numbered 7, after V lost 5 bases and J lost 3 bases. This CDR3 region has 15 residues. CDR1 is SEHNR, CDR2 FQNEAQ, per germline (reference sequence). CDR3 sequence (DNA): TGTGCCAGCAGCGGCGGACAGGCAGTCAATCAGCCCCAGCATTTT. It yields the protein CASSGGQAVNQPQHF.

This clone occurred once. The chain has TRBV7-2 and TRBJ2-1, with 7 bases aligning to TRBD1. This CDR3 comprises 13 residues. The germline gives CDR1 SGHTA, CDR2 FQGNSA. V was clipped by 5 bases and J by 6 bases; unmatched bases: 4. The chain's CDR3 is CASSPDRVNEQFF. CDR3 nucleotide sequence: TGTGCCAGCAGCCCTGACAGGGTCAATGAGCAGTTCTTC.

The rearrangement uses TRBV3-1 (or the pseudogene TRBV3-2) and TRBJ2-7, with 13 bases lining up with TRBD2. With V trimmed by 6 bases and J by 2 bases, 10 bases remained unmatched. The CDR3 length is 17 residues. Germline CDR1 reads LGHDT; CDR2 reads YNNKEL (reference sequence). CDR3 sequence: CASSPTRGLAGAYEQYF. The DNA of the CDR3 is TGTGCCAGCAGTCCCACCCGAGGACTAGCGGGGGCCTACGAGCAGTACTTC.

The genes are TRBV23-1 and TRBJ1-6, with unresolved D. Being an ORF, TRBV23-1 has a function that is uncertain. Trimming pared 8 bases from V and 8 bases from J, leaving 31 bases between. The CDR3 is 19 amino acids. As DNA, the CDR3 is TGCGCCAGCCTTCGCCGGCCTCAGCTTCGAGGGTTTATTGATTCACCCCTCCACTTT. Its translation: CASLRRPQLRGFIDSPLHF.

J is TRBJ1-3 and V is TRBV27; 9 bases match TRBD1. V lost 2 bases, J lost 4 bases, and 6 bases stayed unmatched. This CDR3 is 16 amino acids long. Germline CDR1 reads MNHEY; CDR2 reads SMNVEV (reference sequence). The CDR3 region is CASSLSGTGFGNTIYF. In DNA, the CDR3 is TGTGCCAGCAGTTTAAGTGGGACAGGGTTCGGAAACACCATATATTTT.

This clone occurred once. This chain uses TRBV5-1 with TRBJ1-2; D might be TRBD1 (6 bases). V was clipped by 5 bases and J by 6 bases, with 20 bases between them. Germline values: CDR1 SGHRS, CDR2 YFSETQ. This CDR3 is 15 amino acids long. The CDR3 spells CASSSPRQAADGYTF. The CDR3, as DNA: TGCGCCAGCAGTTCCCCAAGACAGGCAGCGGATGGCTACACCTTC. Together with reference TRBV5-1 and TRBJ1-2, the CDR3 gives the full variable domain: KAGVTQTPRYLIKTRGQQVTLSCSPISGHRSVSWYQQTPGQGLQFLFEYFSETQRNKGNFPGRFSGRQFSNSRSEMNVSTLELGDSALYLCASSSPRQAADGYTFGSGTRLTVV.

The chain uses TRBV29-1 and TRBJ2-7, with TRBD2 matching over 10 bases. The CDR3 totals 13 residues. Germline loops: CDR1 SQVTM, CDR2 ANQGSEA. V shed 4 bases, J shed 6 bases, and the junction held 6 bases outside the gene matches. In DNA, the CDR3 is TGCAGCGTTGTGCTAGCGGGAGAGGGCGAGCAGTACTTC. It specifies CSVVLAGEGEQYF.

This chain uses TRBV6-5 with TRBJ2-7; D gene ambiguous. With 9 bases removed from V and 6 bases from J, the gap between germline ends came to 12 bases. The CDR3 is made up of 11 amino acids. The germline V gene has CDR1 MNHEY and CDR2 SVGAGI. The CDR3 reads CASIEVGEQYF. The CDR3 DNA is TGTGCCAGTATAGAGGTAGGCGAGCAGTACTTC.

This clone was recorded a few times. The chain combines TRBV5-4 with TRBJ2-1; no reliable D call. The CDR3 totals 12 residues. V was pared by 2 bases and J by 4 bases, with 4 bases between. The germline V gene encodes CDR1 SGHNT and CDR2 YYREEE (reference sequence). DNA of the CDR3: TGTGCCAGCAGCTTTACATACAATGAGCAGTTCTTC. It specifies CASSFTYNEQFF.

This clone was recorded once. The V call is TRBV7-9, the J call TRBJ1-2; D may be TRBD1 (5 bases). Per the germline V gene, CDR1 is SEHNR and CDR2 is FQNEAQ (reference sequence). This CDR3 spans 13 amino acids. V lost 5 bases and J lost 2, with 9 bases in between. In nucleotides, the CDR3 is TGTGCCAGCAGCCGCGACAGAAACTATGGCTACACCTTC. This gives the protein CASSRDRNYGYTF. Drawing the rest from reference TRBV7-9 and TRBJ1-2, the complete variable domain is DTGVSQNPRHKITKRGQNVTFRCDPISEHNRLYWYRQTLGQGPEFLTYFQNEAQLEKSRLLSDRFSAERPKGSFSTLEIQRTEQGDSAMYLCASSRDRNYGYTFGSGTRLTVV.

The rearrangement uses TRBV5-4 and TRBJ2-7; 7 bases align to TRBD2. V shed 0 bases and J 6 bases; nucleotides not matched to a gene: 9. From germline, CDR1 is SGHNT and CDR2 YYREEE (reference sequence). The CDR3 spans 15 residues. The CDR3: CASSLGPGGKSEQYF. The CDR3 nucleotides read TGTGCCAGCAGCTTGGGACCCGGGGGGAAAAGCGAGCAGTACTTC.

The chain employs TRBV6-2 or TRBV6-3 and TRBJ1-5; D is possibly TRBD1 (6 bases). Germline assignment: CDR1 MNHEY and CDR2 SVGEGT. V lost 4 bases, J lost 7 bases, and 11 bases lay in between. The CDR3 is 13 amino acids. The CDR3 bases are TGTGCCAGCAGTTCACAGGGTTACCAGCCCCAGCATTTT. Its translation: CASSSQGYQPQHF.

This clone was detected a few times. This chain connects TRBV7-9 to TRBJ1-6, with 7 nucleotides matching TRBD1. The CDR3 is made up of 13 amino acids. J lost 10 bases, V lost 4 bases, and 4 bases had no gene match. The germline V gene encodes CDR1 SEHNR and CDR2 FQNEAQ (reference sequence). CDR3 residues: CASSSSDRSPLHF. The DNA for the CDR3 is TGTGCCAGCAGCTCATCGGACAGGTCACCCCTCCACTTT.

This sequence joins TRBV6-2 or TRBV6-3 and TRBJ1-5; D is uncertain. CDR1 is MNHEY and CDR2 is SVGEGT in the germline V gene. Trimming took off 5 bases at V and 0 bases at J, with 8 bases between the two ends. The CDR3 is 14 amino acids. The CDR3 DNA is TGTGCCAGCAGTCAGACAACTAGCAATCAGCCCCAGCATTTT. Protein sequence: CASSQTTSNQPQHF.

This clone was observed a single time. V is TRBV5-1 and J is TRBJ2-7; 8 nucleotides match TRBD1. The CDR3 is made up of 14 amino acids. After removal of 4 bases from V and 1 base from J, the junction contained 4 bases not matched to a gene. Germline values: CDR1 SGHRS, CDR2 YFSETQ. The CDR3 DNA sequence: TGCGCCAGCAGCCCGGGACAGGTGTCCTACGAGCAGTACTTC. Its protein is CASSPGQVSYEQYF.

This clone was counted a few times. The chain's CDR3 is CASSLGIGLEAFF. DNA of the CDR3: TGTGCCAGCAGCTTAGGAATTGGACTTGAAGCTTTCTTT. V usage is TRBV7-8 and J usage is TRBJ1-1; D ambiguous. Germline assignment: CDR1 SGHVS and CDR2 FQNEAQ. V dropped 1 base and J dropped 7 bases, with 10 bases sitting between them. This CDR3 is 13 amino acids long.

This chain links TRBV29-1 with TRBJ2-7; TRBD1 matches 9 bases. The germline gives CDR1 SQVTM, CDR2 ANQGSEA. This CDR3 region has 13 residues. J was trimmed by 3 bases and V by 7 bases; bases with no gene match: 7. The CDR3 reads CSASGTGSYEQYF. The CDR3, as DNA: TGCAGCGCTTCCGGGACAGGGAGCTACGAGCAGTACTTC.

V and J are TRBV28 and TRBJ1-4, with D tentatively TRBD1 (6 bases). The CDR3 is 16 residues long. V dropped 1 base and J dropped 0 bases, with 9 bases sitting between them. Germline CDR1 reads MDHEN; CDR2 reads SYDVKM. The CDR3 sequence: CASSLSNRATNEKLFF. The CDR3, as DNA: TGTGCCAGCAGTTTATCGAACAGGGCAACTAATGAAAAACTGTTTTTT.

The chain joins TRBV6-5 to TRBJ2-2, with a possible D match to TRBD1 (6 bases). Trimming removed 8 bases from V and 2 bases from J, with 9 bases in between. Germline-derived CDR1 and CDR2 are MNHEY and SVGAGI. The length of the CDR3 is 13 residues. CDR3 in amino acids: CASDRTNTGELFF. CDR3 DNA sequence: TGTGCCAGCGACAGGACAAACACCGGGGAGCTGTTTTTT.

The CDR3 reads CASSESGLAGVQPNNEQFF. The DNA of the CDR3 is TGTGCCAGCAGTGAATCGGGACTAGCGGGAGTCCAACCCAACAATGAGCAGTTCTTC. V usage is TRBV27 and J usage is TRBJ2-1; 14 bases agree with TRBD2. V lost 5 bases, J lost 5 bases, and 14 bases stayed unmatched. Germline lookup yields CDR1 MNHEY and CDR2 SMNVEV (reference sequence). The length of the CDR3 is 19 residues.

The chain uses TRBV6-1 and TRBJ1-5; possible D gene TRBD1, 5 bases. Trimming removed 2 bases at V and 4 bases at J, with 15 bases between. CDR1 and CDR2 (germline): MNHNS, SASEGT. This CDR3 is built from 16 residues. Written as DNA, the CDR3 is TGTGCCAGCAGTGAATCGGCAGGGTCGGGTAATCAGCCCCAGCATTTT. Translating gives CASSESAGSGNQPQHF.

In this sample, this clone turned up a few times. The chain carries TRBV6-5 and TRBJ2-7; 7 bases agree with TRBD1. The CDR3 has 13 residues. With V trimmed by 6 bases and J by 7 bases, 9 bases remained unmatched. The V gene's germline CDR1 is MNHEY and CDR2 SVGAGI. The CDR3 sequence is CASRRDRVGEQYF. The CDR3 bases are TGTGCCAGCAGAAGAGACAGGGTTGGAGAGCAGTACTTC.

The J gene is TRBJ2-3, the V gene TRBV4-3, with D unresolved. CDR1 is LGHNA, CDR2 YSLEER, per germline. The V gene lost 1 base and the J gene lost 1 base, with 21 bases spanning the gap. This CDR3 is 19 amino acids long. CDR3 region: CASSQVGVVTGKGTDTQYF. The CDR3 nucleotides read TGCGCCAGCAGCCAAGTAGGAGTTGTAACGGGTAAGGGCACAGATACGCAGTATTTT.

As concerns this clone: This specimen includes other DNA sequences encoding the same CDR3. The chain has TRBV19 and TRBJ2-1; 8 nucleotides line up with TRBD2. V gave up 1 base and J gave up 7 bases; unmatched junction bases: 0. CDR1 is LNHDA, CDR2 SQIVND, per germline (reference sequence). The CDR3 spans 13 residues. CDR3 DNA sequence: TGTGCCAGTAGTATAGGACTAGCGAATGAGCAGTTCTTC. This codes for CASSIGLANEQFF.

The chain uses TRBV14 and TRBJ1-3; D is unclear. The CDR3 loop spans 16 amino acids. V was clipped by 0 bases and J by 0 bases, with 9 bases between them. Germline values: CDR1 SGHDN, CDR2 FVKESK. CDR3 region: CASSQDGLSSGNTIYF. As DNA, the CDR3 is TGTGCCAGCAGCCAAGACGGACTGTCCTCTGGAAACACCATATATTTT.

The gene calls are TRBV27 and TRBJ1-5, with TRBD1 matching over 9 bases. The V and J ends lost 6 bases and 4 bases, in that order; junction bases with no gene match: 7. CDR3 length equals 15 residues. The V gene's germline CDR1 is MNHEY and CDR2 SMNVEV (reference sequence). CDR3 sequence reads: CASSMGGTGNQPQHF. DNA for the CDR3: TGTGCCAGCAGCATGGGTGGGACAGGGAATCAGCCCCAGCATTTT.